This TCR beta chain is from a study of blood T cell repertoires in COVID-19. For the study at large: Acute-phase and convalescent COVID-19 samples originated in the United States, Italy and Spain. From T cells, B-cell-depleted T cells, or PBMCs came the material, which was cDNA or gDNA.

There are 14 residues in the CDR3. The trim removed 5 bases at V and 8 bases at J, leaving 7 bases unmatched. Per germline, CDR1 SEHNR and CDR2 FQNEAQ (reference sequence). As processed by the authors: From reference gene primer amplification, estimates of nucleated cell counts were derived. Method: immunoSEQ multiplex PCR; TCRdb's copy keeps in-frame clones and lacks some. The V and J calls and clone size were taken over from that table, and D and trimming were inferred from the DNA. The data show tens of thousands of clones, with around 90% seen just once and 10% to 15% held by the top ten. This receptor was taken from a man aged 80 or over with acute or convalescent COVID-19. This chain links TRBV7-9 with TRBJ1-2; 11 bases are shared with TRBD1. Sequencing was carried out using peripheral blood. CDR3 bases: TGTGCCAGCAGCCTGGGACAGGGGGATTGGGGCTACACCTTC. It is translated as CASSLGQGDWGYTF.